A single sample gave rise to the 2 T cell receptor beta chains below, sequenced in a study of blood T cell repertoires in COVID-19. Here immunoSEQ multiplex PCR was the method, and the copy in TCRdb shows in-frame clones only, minus some. The sample records 250,000 to 300,000 clones, approximately 88% being singletons. Sample: PBMCs or T cells enriched from blood (not recorded which). The origin of the receptors is a woman aged 25 to 45 who had recovered from COVID-19.

This clone was counted a single time. The CDR3 region has the DNA TGTGCCACCCAGAACTCAGGGGGCACGGGGCAGCCCCAGCATTTT. Amino acid sequence: CATQNSGGTGQPQHF. This chain connects TRBV28 to TRBJ1-5; 8 positions match TRBD1. The CDR3 spans 15 residues. Germline CDR1 reads MDHEN; CDR2 reads SYDVKM. Unmatched junction bases numbered 15, after V lost 10 bases and J lost 7 bases.

V gene TRBV18 combines with J gene TRBJ2-7; D gene uncertain. Trimming pared 2 bases from V and 6 bases from J, leaving 17 bases between. CDR1 is KGHSH and CDR2 is LQKENI in the germline V gene. The CDR3 is 15 amino acids. CDR3 amino acids: CASSPLDVAVSEQYF. In DNA, the CDR3 is TGTGCCAGCTCACCATTGGATGTTGCGGTGAGCGAGCAGTACTTC. Supplemented by reference TRBV18 and TRBJ2-7, the full variable domain reads NAGVMQNPRHLVRRRGQEARLRCSPMKGHSHVYWYRQLPEEGLKFMVYLQKENIIDESGMPKERFSAEFPKEGPSILRIQQVVRGDSAAYFCASSPLDVAVSEQYFGPGTRLTVT.